The 19 T cell receptor beta chains below come from one sample, sequenced in a study of prognosis after radiotherapy for stage I lung cancer (dated by TCRdb to 2020 to 2022). Sequencer: Illumina HiSeq 3000. Two rounds of multiplex PCR on genomic DNA were used to amplify the TCR beta CDR3 region. The first PCR round used primers specific to each TRBV and TRBJ gene, and the primer sequences were filed in Chinese patent CN105087789A. TCRdb trimmed public reads at Q25 via fastp, called clones via MiXCR and kept in-frame beta chains. For every CDR3 protein sequence, its rows merge into one entry that carries the most common genes and DNA. Recorded for this sample are about 17,000 distinct CDR3 sequences; about 17% of them occurred a single time. The leading ten clones occupy 35% to 45% of the sample. The sequencing here drew on PBMCs, taken before or after stereotactic body radiation therapy (not recorded which). Receptors originate from a donor over 45 with non-small cell lung cancer.

This clonotype was seen many times. The chain carries TRBV6-2 or TRBV6-3 and TRBJ1-5; TRBD1 matches at 7 bases. The CDR3 length is 14 residues. With 6 bases clipped from V and 0 bases from J, the junction kept 2 bases outside the gene matches. Germline-derived CDR1 and CDR2 are MNHEY and SVGEGT. The CDR3 reads CASSRDSSNQPQHF. For the CDR3, the DNA is TGTGCCAGCAGCCGGGACAGTAGCAATCAGCCCCAGCATTTT.

A remark on this clonotype: It is likely a read error: a sequence one base away is far more abundant. This chain connects TRBV6-9 to TRBJ2-1; TRBD2 agrees at 8 bases. This CDR3 spans 12 amino acids. Per germline, CDR1 MNHGY and CDR2 SVAAGI. The CDR3 loop is CTSSYGAGVQFF. Here the CDR3 DNA reads TGTACCAGCAGTTACGGAGCGGGAGTCCAGTTCTTC.

This clonotype was observed at least ten times. The chain is built from TRBV7-2 and TRBJ2-3, with D perhaps matching TRBD2 (6 bases). Trimming took 4 bases from V and 8 from J, leaving 13 bases between them. CDR1 and CDR2 (germline): SGHTA, FQGNSA. CDR3 length: 13 residues. The CDR3 DNA reads TGTGCCAGCAGCTCCCGGGACGGGGGTACGCAGTATTTT. Amino acids: CASSSRDGGTQYF.

This clonotype showed up many times. The gene calls are TRBV15 and TRBJ2-5; D is possibly TRBD2 (6 bases). CDR1 and CDR2 (germline): LNHNV, YYDKDF (reference sequence). The CDR3 consists of 15 residues. The germline V and J ends were trimmed by 0 bases and 1 base, with 9 bases remaining between them. DNA for the CDR3: TGTGCCACCAGCAGAGATGCGGGACTCCAAGAGACCCAGTACTTC. Its protein product is CATSRDAGLQETQYF.

This clonotype counts as medium-sized (0.01 to 0.1%). V and J are TRBV30 and TRBJ2-7, with D perhaps matching TRBD2 (6 bases). V was cut by 7 bases and J by 1 base, with 8 bases left in between. This CDR3 spans 11 amino acids. Germline loops: CDR1 GTSNPN, CDR2 SVGIG (reference sequence). The CDR3 protein is CASAGSYEQYF. The CDR3 DNA sequence: TGTGCCTCGGCGGGGTCCTACGAGCAGTACTTC.

A note on this clonotype: One base away lies a much larger clone, so this may be a sequencing read error. V is TRBV6-9 and J is TRBJ2-5; 9 bases are shared with TRBD2. This CDR3 has 17 residues. Germline lookup yields CDR1 MNHGY and CDR2 SVAAGI. The CDR3 nucleotides read TGTACCAGCAGTTACTACAAGGGACTAGCCCTCAGTGAGACCCAGTACTTC. It codes for CTSSYYKGLALSETQYF.

This clonotype was counted ten times or more. The V call is TRBV28, the J call TRBJ1-1; D perhaps matches TRBD1 (5 bases). The germline gives CDR1 MDHEN, CDR2 SYDVKM. The V end was cut by 2 bases, the J end by 0 bases, with 10 bases between. CDR3 length: 15 residues. CDR3 residues: CASSLLGGMNTEAFF. The CDR3 DNA is TGTGCCAGCAGTTTACTCGGGGGGATGAACACTGAAGCTTTCTTT.

On this clonotype: Germline is not matched at one junction end, which may reflect a read error. The chain uses TRBV7-2 and TRBJ2-1; D remains ambiguous. CDR3 size: 13 residues. Germline loops: CDR1 SGHTA, CDR2 FQGNSA. The CDR3: CASSTYSYNEQFF. The CDR3 DNA reads as TGCGCCAGCAGCACCTACTCCTACAATGAGCAGTTCTTC.

This clonotype has ten or more counts. The V and J genes are TRBV11-3 and TRBJ1-1; the match to TRBD1 covers 7 bases. V shed 4 bases and J 11 bases; nucleotides not matched to a gene: 10. This CDR3 has 13 amino acids. From germline, CDR1 is SGHNT and CDR2 YENEEA. The CDR3 DNA follows: TGTGCCAGCAGCTCGGGACAGAGTAGCACGGCTTTCTTT. Translated: CASSSGQSSTAFF.

This clonotype was observed many times. The rearrangement joins TRBV18 to TRBJ2-2; 10 nucleotides align to TRBD1. The CDR3 has 15 amino acids. The J segment lost 6 bases and the V segment lost 3 bases, leaving 4 bases of the junction unmatched. CDR1 and CDR2 from the germline V gene are KGHSH and LQKENI. The CDR3 loop is CASSPLGQGAGELFF. Here the CDR3 DNA reads TGTGCCAGCTCACCTCTTGGACAGGGGGCCGGGGAGCTGTTTTTT.

This clonotype was seen at least ten times. The V and J genes are TRBV27 and TRBJ1-5, with D possibly TRBD1 on 5 matching bases. The germline V gene has CDR1 MNHEY and CDR2 SMNVEV (reference sequence). Between the trimmed V and J ends, which lost 6 bases and 8 bases, there was a span of 11 bases. The CDR3 is 12 amino acids. CDR3: CASSLRGEPQHF. The CDR3 nucleotides read TGTGCCAGCAGCTTACGAGGGGAGCCCCAGCATTTT.

The sample holds many counts of this clonotype. This chain connects TRBV6-5 to TRBJ1-5; D unresolved. The CDR3 length is 14 residues. Germline CDR1 reads MNHEY; CDR2 reads SVGAGI. Trimming left V 2 bases short and J 6 bases short, with 11 bases between. The DNA for the CDR3 is TGTGCCAGCAGTTACGGCCAGGATACTCAGCCCCAGCATTTT. It yields the protein CASSYGQDTQPQHF.

This rearrangement joins TRBV30 to TRBJ1-2; the D gene is possibly TRBD1 (5 bases). Germline V gene data show CDR1 as GTSNPN and CDR2 as SVGIG (reference sequence). V was clipped by 7 bases and J by 7 bases, with 10 bases between them. This CDR3 spans 10 amino acids. The CDR3 here is CASKDSGYTF. For the CDR3, the DNA is TGTGCCTCTAAAGACAGTGGCTACACCTTC.

This clonotype has at least ten counts. This chain uses TRBV18 with TRBJ2-7; D gene uncertain. The V gene's germline CDR1 is KGHSH and CDR2 LQKENI. V lost 0 bases and J lost 0, with 3 bases in between. The CDR3 is 13 amino acids. CDR3 nucleotides: TGTGCCAGCTCACCACCATCCTCCTACGAGCAGTACGTC. This encodes CASSPPSSYEQYV.

This clonotype was found many times. The chain joins TRBV6-1 to TRBJ2-1, with TRBD1 matching 7 bases. Germline loops: CDR1 MNHNS, CDR2 SASEGT. After removal of 0 bases from V and 8 bases from J, the junction contained 7 bases not matched to a gene. The CDR3 is 15 amino acids. CDR3 region: CASSEANRGRDEQFF. The CDR3 coding sequence is TGTGCCAGCAGTGAAGCGAACAGGGGAAGAGATGAGCAGTTCTTC.

This clonotype was observed many times. The chain is built from TRBV7-3 and TRBJ2-3; D call uncertain. The CDR3 spans 14 residues. V was clipped by 5 bases and J by 3 bases, with 12 bases between them. Germline V CDR1 and CDR2: SGHTA, FQGTGA. CDR3 protein: CASSPHANTDTQYF. In DNA, the CDR3 is TGTGCCAGCAGCCCACACGCTAATACAGATACGCAGTATTTT.

A word on this clonotype: A far larger clone is just one base off, so this is likely a read error. The chain combines TRBV7-9 with TRBJ2-1; no clear D. This CDR3 is built from 12 residues. Germline lookup yields CDR1 SEHNR and CDR2 FQNEAQ (reference sequence). The CDR3 here is CASSHIEETQCF. The CDR3 DNA follows: TGTGCCAGCAGCCACATCGAAGAGACCCAGTGCTTC.

This clonotype was observed many times. The CDR3, as DNA: TGTGCCAGCAGTTTCTTGACAGGAGGAATTGGCTACACCTTC. It translates to CASSFLTGGIGYTF. This sequence joins TRBV28 and TRBJ1-2; a weak D match, TRBD1 (6 bases). CDR1 is MDHEN, CDR2 SYDVKM, per germline. Between the trimmed V and J ends, which lost 3 bases and 7 bases, there was a span of 15 bases. The CDR3 is made up of 14 amino acids.

In the case of this clonotype: A far larger clone is one nucleotide away, so this likely arose from a read error. V gene TRBV11-3 combines with J gene TRBJ2-5, with D uncertain. V was clipped by 4 bases and J by 11 bases, with 20 bases between them. The CDR3 contains 14 residues. Germline V gene lookup returns CDR1 SGHNT and CDR2 YENEEA. The CDR3 DNA reads as TGTGCCAGCAGCTCCGGTAATGACCACAATGAGCAGTACTTC. It encodes CASSSGNDHNEQYF.